This T cell receptor beta chain appears in the sequencing data of a study of blood T cell repertoires in COVID-19. On the study more broadly: The origin of the acute and convalescent COVID-19 samples was the United States, Italy and Spain.

Trimming at V came to 5 bases and at J to 2 bases, leaving 5 bases not matched to a gene. This CDR3 contains 14 residues. Per the germline V gene, CDR1 is LNHDA and CDR2 is SQIVND (reference sequence). This clone was counted a single time. In the study's own analysis: From reference gene primer amplification, estimates of nucleated cell counts were derived. The repertoire was sequenced with immunoSEQ multiplex PCR; TCRdb's copy has only in-frame clones and lacks some. The V and J calls and clone size are taken from that table; D and trimming were inferred from the DNA. Of tens of thousands of clones in the sample, around 67% were seen once.

The sequencing sample was made of peripheral blood. The chain combines TRBV19 with TRBJ2-5; 7 bases map to TRBD1. This TCR came from a woman in her 70s with acute or convalescent COVID-19. The CDR3 region is CASSVTGDQETQYF. The CDR3 DNA is TGTGCCAGTAGTGTCACAGGGGATCAAGAGACCCAGTACTTC.